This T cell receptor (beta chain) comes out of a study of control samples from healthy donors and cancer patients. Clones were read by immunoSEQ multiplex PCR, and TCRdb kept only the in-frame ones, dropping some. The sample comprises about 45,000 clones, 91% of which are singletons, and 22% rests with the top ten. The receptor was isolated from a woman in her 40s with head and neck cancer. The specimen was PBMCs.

CDR3 DNA sequence: TGCGCCAGCAGCCCAGAGAACCGGGCCCAGTACTTC. Translated: CASSPENRAQYF. The chain joins TRBV5-1 to TRBJ2-5; no clear D gene. V gave up 4 bases and J gave up 9 bases, with 13 bases separating them. In germline, CDR1 is SGHRS, CDR2 YFSETQ. The CDR3 is made up of 12 amino acids.